These 32 T cell receptor beta chains were all obtained from the same sample, sequenced in a study of T cell repertoires in cytomegalovirus infection. Their recognized antigens are unknown. From the reads, TCRdb called clonotypes with MiXCR, one entry per CDR3 protein. Altogether some 560,000 distinct CDR3 sequences are present, around two fifths being singletons, with the ten largest covering 48%. The sequences come from cultured PBMCs, collected from culture after CMV antigen stimulation. Receptors were obtained from a human donor in good health (CMV status not recorded). Some clones in this sample may be carry-over from other donors' samples.

The table lists this clonotype with many counts. The gene calls are TRBV7-2 and TRBJ1-2; possibly TRBD1 for D (6 bases). V lost 0 bases, J lost 5 bases, and 16 bases lay in between. The CDR3 is 16 residues long. Germline lookup yields CDR1 SGHTA and CDR2 FQGNSA. The CDR3 sequence: CASSLALIGGFYGYTF. DNA for the CDR3: TGTGCCAGCAGCTTAGCGCTAATAGGGGGGTTTTATGGCTACACCTTC. The whole variable domain, filled in from reference TRBV7-2 and TRBJ1-2, reads GAGVSQSPSNKVTEKGKDVELRCDPISGHTALYWYRQSLGQGLEFLIYFQGNSAPDKSGLPSDRFSAERTGGSVSTLTIQRTQQEDSAVYLCASSLALIGGFYGYTFGSGTRLTVV.

This clonotype was recorded at least ten times. The chain employs TRBV7-2 and TRBJ2-4; D is uncertain. CDR1 SGHTA and CDR2 FQGNSA come from the germline V gene. Trimming shortened V by 3 bases and J by 1 base, and 13 bases separated the two germline ends. This CDR3 region has 16 residues. CDR3 coding DNA: TGTGCCAGCAGCTTTTATAGCCGCAGGGCCAAAAACATTCAGTACTTC. It encodes CASSFYSRRAKNIQYF.

The chain uses TRBV6-1 and TRBJ1-1, with D unresolved. The CDR3 runs 13 residues. V was cut by 8 bases and J by 3 bases, with 13 bases left in between. CDR1 and CDR2 from the germline V gene are MNHNS and SASEGT. The CDR3 coding sequence is TGTGCCAGCCAACGGGATGAGGACACTGAAGCTTTCTTT. Amino acid sequence: CASQRDEDTEAFF.

This clonotype was seen only a few times. The rearrangement joins TRBV7-2 to TRBJ2-3; D perhaps matches TRBD1 (5 bases). Trimming pared 5 bases from V and 2 bases from J, leaving 11 bases between. The CDR3 loop spans 14 amino acids. Germline-derived CDR1 and CDR2 are SGHTA and FQGNSA. The CDR3 DNA follows: TGTGCCAGCAGCAAGGGGCTAATCACAGATACGCAGTATTTT. This translates into CASSKGLITDTQYF. The full variable domain, completed using reference TRBV7-2 and TRBJ2-3, is GAGVSQSPSNKVTEKGKDVELRCDPISGHTALYWYRQSLGQGLEFLIYFQGNSAPDKSGLPSDRFSAERTGGSVSTLTIQRTQQEDSAVYLCASSKGLITDTQYFGPGTRLTVL.

This clonotype appeared a few times. CDR3 sequence (DNA): TGTGCCAGCAGTGAAAACAGGGTGGGGGAAAAACTGTTTTTT. It translates to CASSENRVGEKLFF. The genes are TRBV6-1 and TRBJ1-4; possibly TRBD1 for D (6 bases). Germline-derived CDR1 and CDR2 are MNHNS and SASEGT. The CDR3 contains 14 residues. Trimming took off 2 bases at V and 8 bases at J, with 12 bases between the two ends.

At least ten counts were recorded for this clonotype. The chain uses TRBV6-2 or TRBV6-3 and TRBJ2-1; 13 nucleotides align to TRBD2. Germline V gene sequence: CDR1 MNHEY, CDR2 SVGEGT. This CDR3 is built from 18 residues. After removal of 2 bases from V and 9 bases from J, the junction contained 13 bases not matched to a gene. The CDR3 bases are TGTGCCAGCAGTTACCCGCCCGGGACTAGCGGGACATACTTTGAGCAGTTCTTC. It translates to CASSYPPGTSGTYFEQFF.

The V call is TRBV4-3, the J call TRBJ2-1; 11 bases fit TRBD2. The CDR3 extends over 19 amino acids. Per the germline V gene, CDR1 is LGHNA and CDR2 is YSLEER. The V and J ends lost 0 bases and 6 bases, in that order; junction bases with no gene match: 13. Here the CDR3 DNA reads TGCGCCAGCAGCCAAGATCTTGGCCTAGCGGGGGGACCCGGCAATGAGCAGTTCTTC. This translates into CASSQDLGLAGGPGNEQFF.

This clonotype was picked up one time. The chain carries TRBV28 and TRBJ1-5; D gene uncertain. Germline V gene sequence: CDR1 MDHEN, CDR2 SYDVKM. The V gene lost 6 bases and the J gene lost 9 bases, with 12 bases spanning the gap. This CDR3 has 12 residues. The CDR3 spells CASRLGSGPQHF. Written as DNA, the CDR3 is TGTGCCAGCAGGTTAGGGTCGGGGCCCCAGCATTTT.

On this clonotype itself: The junction does not match germline at one end; this may be a read error. The chain couples TRBV6-1 to TRBJ1-1; D remains ambiguous. The CDR3 spans 12 residues. Germline loops: CDR1 MNHNS, CDR2 SASEGT. The CDR3 here is CATSYGIDEAFF. The CDR3 coding sequence is TGTGCCACCAGTTACGGAATAGATGAAGCTTTCTTT.

The chain combines TRBV30 with TRBJ2-2; no reliable D call. The CDR3 spans 16 residues. Trimming cost V 4 bases and J 0 bases, with 15 bases left between them. CDR1 is GTSNPN, CDR2 SVGIG, per germline (reference sequence). CDR3 sequence (DNA): TGTGCCTGGAAAGGGTCGAGGATTTCGAACACCGGGGAGCTGTTTTTT. Its protein product is CAWKGSRISNTGELFF.

V is TRBV27 and J is TRBJ1-3, with TRBD1 matching over 8 bases. Germline loops: CDR1 MNHEY, CDR2 SMNVEV (reference sequence). Trimming cost V 5 bases and J 4 bases; bases outside gene matches: 7. The CDR3 covers 15 residues. In DNA form, the CDR3 reads TGTGCCAGCAGTCCCCGGACAGGGCACGGAAACACCATATATTTT. Its protein product is CASSPRTGHGNTIYF.

This clonotype was recorded many times. The J gene is TRBJ1-4, the V gene TRBV12-3 or TRBV12-4; D gene unclear. V was cut by 6 bases and J by 7 bases, with 9 bases left in between. The CDR3 covers 12 residues. The chain's CDR3 is CASSFGGEKLFF. DNA of the CDR3: TGTGCCAGCAGCTTTGGAGGTGAAAAACTGTTTTTT.

In nucleotides, the CDR3 is TGTGCCAGCTGCGAACGGGACAGGGGTAACTATGGCTACACCTTC. This translates into CASCERDRGNYGYTF. The chain recombines TRBV5-3 with TRBJ1-2; 10 nucleotides agree with TRBD1. TRBV5-3 is an ORF, with its function uncertain. The CDR3 spans 15 residues. The V segment lost 8 bases and the J segment 1 base; nucleotides outside the gene matches: 8.

The chain carries TRBV2 and TRBJ1-5; the D is unclear. The CDR3 runs to 16 residues. V lost 9 bases to trimming and J lost 0 bases, with 18 bases between them. Germline V gene data show CDR1 as SNHLY and CDR2 as FYNNEI. As DNA, the CDR3 is TGTGCCAGTCAGTTCCCCTTAGACGGTAGCAATCAGCCCCAGCATTTT. Protein product: CASQFPLDGSNQPQHF.

This clonotype was seen only a few times. The V call is TRBV7-9, the J call TRBJ2-3; D is possibly TRBD2 (5 bases). The CDR3 has 15 residues. The ends were cut back, 5 bases at V and 1 base at J, with 13 bases in the middle. Germline loops: CDR1 SEHNR, CDR2 FQNEAQ (reference sequence). In DNA form, the CDR3 reads TGTGCCAGCAGCCTCCGCGGGCAGCGCACAGATACGCAGTATTTT. Residues: CASSLRGQRTDTQYF.

As for this clonotype: Being one base from a much bigger clone, this may be a read error. The genes are TRBV7-2 and TRBJ2-3; no clear D gene. The germline V gene encodes CDR1 SGHTA and CDR2 FQGNSA. The V end lost 1 base, the J end lost 4 bases, and 15 bases lay between the germline ends. CDR3 size: 16 residues. The CDR3 spells CASSLDYGGGPDTQYF. The CDR3 bases are TGTGCCAGCAGCTTAGACTATGGCGGCGGACCAGATACGCAGTATTTT.

CDR3 sequence: CSAKSSYNSPLHF. CDR3 bases: TGCAGTGCTAAGAGCTCCTATAATTCACCCCTCCACTTT. The chain uses TRBV20-1 and TRBJ1-6; no firm D call. Germline-derived CDR1 and CDR2 are DFQATT and SNEGSKA (reference sequence). This CDR3 contains 13 residues. With 4 bases removed from V and 0 bases from J, the gap between germline ends came to 4 bases.

The genes are TRBV27 and TRBJ2-1; 10 nucleotides line up with TRBD1. There are 15 residues in the CDR3. The V gene end was trimmed by 5 bases and the J gene end by 14 bases; junction bases not matched to a gene: 15. Germline V gene lookup returns CDR1 MNHEY and CDR2 SMNVEV (reference sequence). The CDR3 is CASSGLGQGHQLKFF. The CDR3 nucleotides read TGTGCCAGCAGTGGGTTGGGACAGGGGCATCAGTTGAAGTTCTTC.

The rearrangement links TRBV3-1 to TRBJ2-7; no clear D gene. This CDR3 spans 14 amino acids. Germline V CDR1 and CDR2: LGHDT, YNNKEL (reference sequence). V was pared by 0 bases and J by 7 bases, with 13 bases between. CDR3 sequence (DNA): TGTGCCAGCAGCCAAGAGCCCCTATTGTGGGAGCAGTACTTC. Its protein product is CASSQEPLLWEQYF.

This CDR3 is CSARVRGLLFGYTF. The CDR3, as DNA: TGCAGTGCTAGAGTGCGGGGTCTCTTATTTGGCTACACCTTC. This chain joins TRBV20-1 and TRBJ1-2; D is unclear. In germline, CDR1 is DFQATT, CDR2 SNEGSKA (reference sequence). Trimming took 1 base from V and 7 from J, leaving 16 bases between them. The CDR3 is 14 residues long.

This clonotype was seen a few times. This chain joins TRBV7-8 and TRBJ2-1; TRBD2 might be the D (5 bases). Germline V lookup: CDR1 SGHVS, CDR2 FQNEAQ. The CDR3 sequence is 16 residues long. The V end lost 2 bases, the J end lost 1 base, and 12 bases lay between the germline ends. The CDR3, as DNA: TGTGCCAGCAGCTTAATTGCTAGAGGGTCCTACAATGAGCAGTTCTTC. This codes for CASSLIARGSYNEQFF.

For this clonotype: The junction departs from the called germline gene at one end, perhaps through a read error. The chain recombines TRBV7-9 with TRBJ1-1; D call uncertain. Per germline, CDR1 SEHNR and CDR2 FQNEAQ (reference sequence). The CDR3 loop spans 13 amino acids. CDR3 residues: CASSLPSDTETFF. In nucleotides, the CDR3 is TGTGCCAGCAGCCTCCCAAGCGACACTGAAACTTTCTTT.

The V gene is TRBV27, the J gene TRBJ2-3; 14 bases match TRBD2. The ends lost 5 bases at V and 1 base at J; junction bases unmatched: 11. This CDR3 comprises 19 residues. Germline-derived CDR1 and CDR2 are MNHEY and SMNVEV (reference sequence). The CDR3 loop reads CASSTPRLAGGLGTDTQYF. The CDR3 DNA reads as TGTGCCAGCAGTACCCCGCGACTAGCGGGGGGGCTTGGCACAGATACGCAGTATTTT.

The chain links TRBV11-3 to TRBJ2-3; D could derive from TRBD1 or TRBD2 (6 bases each). V was clipped by 1 base and J by 6 bases, with 17 bases between them. The CDR3 extends over 16 amino acids. The germline gives CDR1 SGHNT, CDR2 YENEEA. The CDR3 DNA sequence: TGTGCCAGCAGCTTAGTCCTCGGGGGCCCCGCCGATACGCAGTATTTT. Amino acids: CASSLVLGGPADTQYF.

The DNA for the CDR3 is TGTGCCAGCGGTAGGACGGGCAGGAGCAGCAATCAGCCCCAGCATTTT. Residues: CASGRTGRSSNQPQHF. This rearrangement joins TRBV6-2 or TRBV6-3 to TRBJ1-5; no firm D call. This CDR3 has 16 amino acids. CDR1 and CDR2 (germline): MNHEY, SVGEGT. Trimming stripped 8 bases from V and 1 base from J, with 18 bases between.

The J gene is TRBJ2-1, the V gene TRBV7-2, with 10 bases aligning to TRBD2. This CDR3 has 14 amino acids. Per germline, CDR1 SGHTA and CDR2 FQGNSA. V dropped 11 bases and J dropped 6; count of bases not matched to a gene: 10. CDR3 sequence (DNA): TGTGCCGGCACCTTAGCGGGGGGAGTCAATGAGCAGTTCTTC. Residues: CAGTLAGGVNEQFF.

CDR3: CASSGPADTIYF. The CDR3, as DNA: TGTGCCAGCAGCGGGCCGGCGGACACCATATATTTT. The gene calls are TRBV11-3 and TRBJ1-3; D is uncertain. The CDR3 runs 12 residues. Between the trimmed V and J ends, which lost 5 bases and 8 bases, there was a span of 10 bases. Looked up from germline, CDR1 is SGHNT and CDR2 is YENEEA.

The chain has TRBV5-4 and TRBJ2-4; 14 nucleotides line up with TRBD2. In germline, CDR1 is SGHNT, CDR2 YYREEE (reference sequence). This CDR3 is built from 21 residues. The J segment lost 1 base and the V segment lost 4 bases, leaving 16 bases of the junction unmatched. The CDR3 sequence: CASSARTSGGLWMDAKNIQYF. CDR3 coding DNA: TGTGCCAGCAGCGCCAGGACTAGCGGGGGGCTGTGGATGGATGCCAAAAACATTCAGTACTTC.

The V gene is TRBV18, the J gene TRBJ2-5; TRBD2 matches 13 bases. Germline V gives CDR1 KGHSH, CDR2 LQKENI. This CDR3 is built from 16 residues. With V trimmed by 6 bases and J by 5 bases, 9 bases remained unmatched. The CDR3 protein is CASSAGTSGVLETQYF. In nucleotides, the CDR3 is TGTGCCAGCTCGGCCGGGACTAGCGGGGTTCTCGAGACCCAGTACTTC.

The chain recombines TRBV4-3 with TRBJ1-4; D gene unclear. V lost 3 bases to trimming and J lost 2 bases, with 13 bases between them. The CDR3 contains 16 residues. Germline V gives CDR1 LGHNA, CDR2 YSLEER. The CDR3, as DNA: TGCGCCAGCAGCCATAACCCGACGGCCACTAATGAAAAACTGTTTTTT. It is translated as CASSHNPTATNEKLFF.

V and J are TRBV7-9 and TRBJ2-1; 15 bases align to TRBD2. The germline CDR1 and CDR2 sequences are SEHNR and FQNEAQ (reference sequence). This CDR3 is built from 16 residues. Unmatched junction bases numbered 9, after V lost 5 bases and J lost 10 bases. CDR3 DNA: TGTGCCAGCAGCCCCGGACTAGCGGGAGGGTACGTGGAGCAGTTCTTC. Protein product: CASSPGLAGGYVEQFF. Full variable domain (rest looked up from reference TRBV7-9 and TRBJ2-1): DTGVSQNPRHKITKRGQNVTFRCDPISEHNRLYWYRQTLGQGPEFLTYFQNEAQLEKSRLLSDRFSAERPKGSFSTLEIQRTEQGDSAMYLCASSPGLAGGYVEQFFGPGTRLTVL.

This clonotype was recorded only once. V usage is TRBV6-6 and J usage is TRBJ1-1; 8 bases map to TRBD1. The germline gives CDR1 MNHNY, CDR2 SVGAGI (reference sequence). The junction had 9 bases not matched to a gene; V was cut back by 7 bases and J by 5 bases. The CDR3 loop spans 14 amino acids. CDR3: CASTFRGRQTEAFF. In DNA form, the CDR3 reads TGTGCCAGCACTTTCAGGGGGCGTCAAACTGAAGCTTTCTTT.